A selection of T cell receptor beta chains follows, all from one sample in a study of graft-versus-host responses after intestinal transplantation. Antigens of these TCRs are unknown. Assay used: immunoSEQ multiplex PCR; TCRdb lists only in-frame clones, some missing. The sample contains some 48,000 clones, about 95% of which appear only once. Here the sequenced sample was unstimulated CD8+ T cells sorted from spleen or lymph node cells, taken before transplant. These receptors all stem from a human donor who was the organ donor for an intestinal transplant. Each CDR3 is given with its conserved first and last residue. Rows may omit the clone size; those that give it use once, few, many or a size class.

>14|TRBJ2-5|-|TRBV5-1
CASSLADSQETQYF
>17|TRBJ2-7|-|TRBV30
CAWSETPTGRGDYEQYF
>14|TRBJ2-1|-|TRBV29-1
CSGDKTGSYNEQFF
>13|TRBJ1-1|-|TRBV10-3
CAITGTGNTEAFF
>9|TRBJ2-1|-|TRBV6-1
CAAGREQFF
>16|TRBJ2-1|-|TRBV6-5
CASSYGSESSYNEQFF
>15|TRBJ2-5|-|TRBV6-5
CASSSYQGYQETQYF
>20|TRBJ2-3|once|TRBV4-1
CASSHNTGGPEHYSTDTQYF
>13|TRBJ1-1|-|TRBV5-1
CASRDRSNTEAFF
>14|TRBJ1-1|-|TRBV4-3
CASSPGYGTGEAFF
>15|TRBJ1-2|-|TRBV27
CASSLSLTGGDGYTF
>13|TRBJ1-2|-|TRBV30
CAWSVGQDYGYTF
>13|TRBJ2-7|once|TRBV27
CASSLTESYEQYF
>16|TRBJ1-3|few|TRBV11-2
CASSPTTGDPGNTIYF
>13|TRBJ1-1|few|TRBV7-8
CASSLALGTEAFF
>16|TRBJ1-1|-|TRBV19
CASSGWRAEGNTEAFF
>17|TRBJ1-6|-|TRBV7-9
CASSLRWPGHYNSPLHF
>16|TRBJ2-2|-|TRBV5-1
CASSFSGTGRTGELFF
>14|TRBJ2-3|-|TRBV6-1
CASIAYFSTDTQYF
>15|TRBJ2-7|-|TRBV9
CASSAGTSGPYEQYF
>13|TRBJ2-7|-|TRBV13
CASSYQGPYEQYF
>14|TRBJ2-3|-|TRBV9
CASSVGSVTDTQYF
>16|TRBJ2-2|once|TRBV19
CASSLRDRTYTGELFF
>14|TRBJ1-2|-|TRBV6-1
CASSPTGGQNGYTF
>15|TRBJ2-2|-|TRBV7-9
CASSLSGGNTGELFF
>16|TRBJ2-6|-|TRBV15
CATSRGTGMGANVLTF
>13|TRBJ2-1|-|TRBV7-9
CASSEKGGPAEFF
>15|TRBJ2-7|-|TRBV6-6
CASRGTVYREYEQYF
>12|TRBJ1-2|-|TRBV27
CASSTLIGGYTF
>13|TRBJ1-2|once|TRBV9
CASSGAVSDGYTF
>15|TRBJ2-7|once|TRBV5-4
CASSLDIAGAYEQYF
>15|TRBJ2-3|-|TRBV2
CASSEPALGADTQYF
>14|-|-|TRBV5-5
CASSLGVTSYEQYF
>14|TRBJ1-1|-|TRBV7-2
CASSYGTMNTEAFF
>12|TRBJ1-1|-|TRBV30
CAWSGGNTEAFF
>14|TRBJ1-5|-|TRBV5-8
CASSPWTQDQPQHF
>13|TRBJ1-1|-|TRBV5-4
CASSLLDRAEAFF
>14|TRBJ2-5|-|TRBV6-5
CASSPSGGGETQYF
>12|TRBJ1-1|-|TRBV18
CASSPGQIEAFF
>15|TRBJ1-1|-|TRBV10-3
CAVIGAPPGGTEAFF
>15|TRBJ2-1|-|TRBV6-5
CASSAGTGKSNEQFF
>15|TRBJ2-1|-|TRBV6-5
CASSSERGAYNEQFF
>15|TRBJ1-2|-|TRBV11-2
CASSSTITGYNGYTF
>12|TRBJ1-1|-|TRBV7-9
CASSLKPTEAFF